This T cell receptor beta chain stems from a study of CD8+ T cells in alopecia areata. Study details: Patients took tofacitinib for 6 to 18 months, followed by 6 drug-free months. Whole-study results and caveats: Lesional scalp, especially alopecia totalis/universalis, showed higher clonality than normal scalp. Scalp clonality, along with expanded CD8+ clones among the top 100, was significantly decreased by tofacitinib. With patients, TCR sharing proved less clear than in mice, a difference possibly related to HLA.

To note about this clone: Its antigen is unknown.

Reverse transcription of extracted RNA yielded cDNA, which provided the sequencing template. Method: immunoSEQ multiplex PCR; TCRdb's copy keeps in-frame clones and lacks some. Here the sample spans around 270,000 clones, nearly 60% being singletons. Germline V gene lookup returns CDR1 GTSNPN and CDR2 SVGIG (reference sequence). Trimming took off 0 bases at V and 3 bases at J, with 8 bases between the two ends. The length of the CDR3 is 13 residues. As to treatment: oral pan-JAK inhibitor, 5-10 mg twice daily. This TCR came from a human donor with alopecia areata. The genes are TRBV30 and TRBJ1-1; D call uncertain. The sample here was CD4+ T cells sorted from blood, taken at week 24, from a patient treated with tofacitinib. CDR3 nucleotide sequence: TGTGCCTGGAGTGTCAGATGGGACACTGAAGCTTTCTTT. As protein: CAWSVRWDTEAFF. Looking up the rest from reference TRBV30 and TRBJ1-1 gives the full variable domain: SQTIHQWPATLVQPVGSPLSLECTVEGTSNPNLYWYRQAAGRGLQLLFYSVGIGQISSEVPQNLSASRPQDRQFILSSKKLLLSDSGFYLCAWSVRWDTEAFFGQGTRLTVV.